The T cell receptor beta chain under discussion was sequenced for a study of PD-1 blockade in classical Hodgkin lymphoma. Time point in this sample: newly diagnosed, previously untreated cHL patient sample. The authors purified CD4+ T cells from thawed PBMCs by magnetic negative selection. Per the germline V gene, CDR1 is LNHDA and CDR2 is SQIVND (reference sequence). V was trimmed by 4 bases and J by 7 bases, leaving 11 bases between them. This CDR3 is built from 13 residues. The method was immunoSEQ multiplex PCR; TCRdb's version includes in-frame clones alone and lacks a portion of them. There are about 23,000 clones in the sample; 90% to 95% occur only once, and 0.41% lies in the top ten.

The material sequenced was CD4+ T cells from blood. The receptor's source is a human donor with classical Hodgkin lymphoma. The chain links TRBV19 to TRBJ1-3; the D is unclear. CDR3 protein: CASSTLLSNTIYF. Here the CDR3 DNA reads TGTGCCAGTAGTACCCTTCTGTCGAACACCATATATTTT.